These T cell receptor beta chains were read from a single sample in a study of regulatory T cells in long-lasting Graves disease. MiXCR was run by TCRdb on the multiplex PCR reads, yielding one entry per CDR3 protein. The table lists about 530,000 distinct CDR3 sequences, roughly a sixth of them singletons. This same sample was also taken into another study, of T cells in Graves' hyperthyroidism and ophthalmopathy.

This specimen consisted of peripheral blood mononuclear cells (PBMCs), obtained at new diagnosis, from a patient treated with antithyroid drugs. These receptors were taken from a woman aged 35-65 years with Graves disease. Each CDR3 is given with its conserved first and last residue. A D gene is named only where the DNA matches it firmly. Where a row states a size, it is once, few, many or the class of an expanded clone; other rows omit it.

>-|TRBJ1-1|TRBV28|-
CASSYSAPGPSRGGTEAFF
TGTGCCAGCAGTTACTCGGCCCCCGGTCCCAGCAGGGGTGGGACTGAAGCTTTCTTT
>-|TRBJ1-1|TRBV5-1|many
CASSWAPAVEAFF
TGCGCCAGCAGCTGGGCCCCGGCGGTTGAAGCTTTCTTT
>TRBD1|TRBJ2-7|TRBV27|-
CASSSSLGTGDYEQYF
TGTGCCAGCAGTTCGTCTTTAGGGACAGGGGACTACGAGCAGTACTTC
>TRBD1|TRBJ1-1|TRBV29-1|few
CSVQGANTEAFF
TGCAGCGTCCAGGGGGCGAACACTGAAGCTTTCTTT
>TRBD2|TRBJ2-1|TRBV7-9|few
CASSQTSVTYNEQFF
TGTGCCAGCAGCCAGACTAGCGTAACCTACAATGAGCAGTTCTTC
>-|TRBJ2-7|TRBV10-3|many
CAISESLGLEQYF
TGTGCCATCAGTGAGTCACTAGGCCTCGAGCAGTACTTC
>TRBD1|TRBJ2-2|TRBV6-1|-
CASAGQGGGTGELFF
TGTGCCAGCGCCGGACAGGGAGGCGGCACCGGGGAGCTGTTTTTT
>-|TRBJ1-1|TRBV24-1|many
CATSDPGPPRRTEAFF
TGTGCCACCAGTGACCCCGGACCCCCGAGGAGAACTGAAGCTTTCTTT
>TRBD1|TRBJ2-7|TRBV6-1|-
CASSRPGQDPYEQYF
TGTGCCAGCAGTAGACCAGGACAGGACCCCTACGAGCAGTACTTC
>-|TRBJ1-1|TRBV3-1|many
CASTLGSSPEAFF
TGTGCCAGCACCCTCGGGTCGTCCCCTGAAGCTTTCTTT
>-|TRBJ1-5|TRBV12-3/TRBV12-4|many
CASSPESGTQYQPQHF
TGTGCCAGCAGTCCCGAGTCCGGGACACAGTATCAGCCCCAGCATTTT
>-|TRBJ1-1|TRBV12-3/TRBV12-4|many
CASTSPPVSAEAFF
TGTGCCAGCACCTCGCCACCCGTCTCAGCTGAAGCTTTCTTT
>TRBD1|TRBJ2-7|TRBV19|-
CASSPPQGQGLYEQYF
TGTGCCAGTAGCCCACCCCAGGGACAGGGGCTTTACGAGCAGTACTTC
>-|TRBJ2-7|TRBV7-6|-
CASSQELAAYEQYF
TGTGCCAGCAGCCAAGAACTAGCCGCCTACGAGCAGTACTTC
>-|TRBJ2-3|TRBV20-1|many
CSAPHGGTDTQYF
TGCAGTGCACCCCACGGGGGCACAGATACGCAGTATTTT
>TRBD1|TRBJ2-3|TRBV11-2|few
CASSLANRGLGGTDTQYF
TGTGCCAGCAGCCTTGCAAACAGGGGGCTAGGGGGCACAGATACGCAGTATTTT
>TRBD1|TRBJ2-7|TRBV12-3/TRBV12-4|few
CASSLGGTGGRSYEQYF
TGTGCCAGCAGTTTAGGGGGGACAGGGGGCCGGTCGTACGAGCAGTACTTC
>TRBD1|TRBJ2-3|TRBV3-1|-
CASSHDRGQGTDTQYF
TGTGCCAGCAGCCACGATAGGGGACAGGGGACAGATACGCAGTATTTT
>TRBD1|TRBJ2-5|TRBV20-1|many
CSASRQGRETQYF
TGCAGTGCTTCGCGACAGGGCCGAGAGACCCAGTACTTC
>TRBD1|TRBJ2-1|TRBV5-5|many
CASSPGTGWSYNEQFF
TGTGCCAGCAGCCCAGGGACAGGGTGGTCCTACAATGAGCAGTTCTTC
>-|TRBJ2-3|TRBV2|many
CASKRDSDTQYF
TGTGCCAGCAAAAGGGATTCAGATACGCAGTATTTT
>TRBD2|TRBJ2-1|TRBV5-1|many
CASSEGTSGINEQFF
TGCGCCAGCAGCGAGGGGACTAGCGGTATCAATGAGCAGTTCTTC
>-|TRBJ2-1|TRBV12-3/TRBV12-4|many
CASRSRTTSGEQFF
TGTGCCAGCAGATCCCGAACTACAAGCGGTGAGCAGTTCTTC
>-|TRBJ1-2|TRBV3-1|many
CASSQELAGFGGYTF
TGTGCCAGCAGCCAAGAGCTGGCCGGGTTCGGAGGCTACACCTTC
>-|TRBJ1-1|TRBV5-1|many
CASSAVNTRTEAFF
TGCGCCAGCAGCGCCGTTAATACGCGGACTGAAGCTTTCTTT
>-|TRBJ1-1|TRBV2|many
CASSSDSLEAFF
TGTGCCAGCAGTTCGGACAGTTTGGAAGCTTTCTTT
>TRBD1|TRBJ1-5|TRBV18|many
CASSRDRANQPQHF
TGTGCCAGCAGTCGGGACAGGGCCAATCAGCCCCAGCATTTT
>TRBD1|TRBJ1-2|TRBV2|many
CASSQTGTDYGYTF
TGTGCCAGCAGTCAAACCGGGACAGACTATGGCTACACCTTC
>TRBD1|TRBJ2-1|TRBV13|-
CASSLLRSGQSRHYNEQFF
TGTGCCAGCAGCCTATTGAGGTCGGGACAGTCACGACATTACAATGAGCAGTTCTTC
>TRBD2|TRBJ2-3|TRBV5-1|many
CASSPRLAGGGTDTQYF
TGCGCCAGCAGCCCAAGATTAGCGGGGGGCGGCACAGATACGCAGTATTTT
>TRBD2|TRBJ2-7|TRBV20-1|many
CSARLAGVEQYF
TGCAGTGCTAGACTAGCGGGGGTCGAGCAGTACTTC
>-|TRBJ1-1|TRBV28|-
CASSPSGGGRRDTEAFF
TGTGCCAGCAGCCCTAGCGGGGGAGGTAGGAGGGACACTGAAGCTTTCTTT
>-|TRBJ1-5|TRBV2|many
CASSEEGGNQPQHF
TGTGCCAGCAGTGAAGAGGGGGGTAATCAGCCCCAGCATTTT
>-|TRBJ1-2|TRBV20-1|many
CSAREYNYGYTF
TGCAGTGCTAGAGAGTATAACTATGGCTACACCTTC
>-|TRBJ2-7|TRBV11-2|few
CASRAGTLNYEQYF
TGTGCCAGCAGGGCCGGGACACTTAACTACGAGCAGTACTTC
>-|TRBJ1-2|TRBV12-3/TRBV12-4|many
CASSFQKNYGYTF
TGTGCCAGCAGTTTCCAGAAGAATTATGGCTACACCTTC
>-|TRBJ1-1|TRBV19|-
CASIMSTEAFF
TGTGCCAGTATTATGAGCACTGAAGCTTTCTTT
>TRBD2|TRBJ2-1|TRBV5-6|-
CASTFSGGYEQFF
TGTGCCAGCACGTTTTCCGGGGGGTATGAGCAGTTCTTC
>-|TRBJ1-1|TRBV5-1|-
CASSLNQGSTEAFF
TGCGCCAGCAGCCTCAACCAGGGAAGCACTGAAGCTTTCTTT
>-|TRBJ1-6|TRBV4-1|few
CASSPTGGRSPLHF
TGCGCCAGCAGCCCGACTGGGGGGAGATCACCCCTCCACTTT
>-|TRBJ2-5|TRBV10-3|many
CAAGQIQETQYF
TGTGCCGCGGGACAAATACAAGAGACCCAGTACTTC
>-|TRBJ2-7|TRBV27|many
CASSFGWGAYEQYF
TGTGCCAGCAGTTTCGGGTGGGGCGCCTACGAGCAGTACTTC
>-|TRBJ2-7|TRBV6-1|few
CASSRGPRGSSYEQYF
TGTGCCAGCAGCAGGGGTCCCCGGGGGAGCTCCTACGAGCAGTACTTC
>TRBD2|TRBJ2-3|TRBV4-1|few
CASSQGGVSGWDTQYF
TGCGCCAGCAGCCAGGGGGGGGTATCAGGATGGGATACGCAGTATTTT
>TRBD1|TRBJ1-2|TRBV6-1|-
CTSSPQDRVYGYTF
TGTACCAGCAGCCCCCAAGACAGGGTCTATGGCTACACCTTC
>TRBD1|TRBJ1-6|TRBV2|-
CANTDRGSPLHF
TGTGCCAACACGGACAGGGGTTCACCCCTCCACTTT
>TRBD2|TRBJ2-1|TRBV27|many
CASSSGTSGGTEQFF
TGTGCCAGCAGTTCCGGGACTAGCGGGGGTACTGAGCAGTTCTTC
>-|TRBJ2-7|TRBV29-1|few
CSVVGTLTYEQYF
TGCAGCGTTGTAGGGACACTGACCTACGAGCAGTACTTC
>TRBD2|TRBJ2-1|TRBV6-1|few
CASRPLAGGGNEQFF
TGTGCCAGCAGACCACTAGCGGGGGGCGGGAATGAGCAGTTCTTC
>-|TRBJ2-1|TRBV10-3|many
CATKLAPYNEQFF
TGTGCCACCAAACTAGCACCCTACAATGAGCAGTTCTTC
>-|TRBJ2-2|TRBV5-6|-
CASSLLMGAGELFF
TGTGCCAGCAGCTTGTTGATGGGGGCCGGGGAGCTGTTTTTT
>-|TRBJ1-3|TRBV19|few
CASSMTGSSGNTIYF
TGTGCCAGTAGTATGACGGGGAGCTCTGGAAACACCATATATTTT
>-|TRBJ2-7|TRBV15|many
CATSRNPTWGDEQYF
TGTGCCACCAGCAGGAACCCGACCTGGGGGGACGAGCAGTACTTC
>TRBD2|TRBJ2-3|TRBV6-5|many
CASSYRASGGDTQYF
TGTGCCAGCAGTTACAGGGCTAGCGGGGGAGATACGCAGTATTTT
>TRBD1|TRBJ2-4|TRBV27|many
CASSSRDSQILAKNIQYF
TGTGCCAGCAGTTCCCGGGACAGCCAAATTCTAGCCAAAAACATTCAGTACTTC
>TRBD1|TRBJ1-2|TRBV29-1|many
CSVEVGSTGFASNYGYTF
TGCAGCGTTGAAGTCGGTTCGACAGGGTTTGCCTCTAACTATGGCTACACCTTC
>-|TRBJ1-1|TRBV6-1|many
CASKSSEYTEAFF
TGTGCCAGCAAAAGCTCAGAATACACTGAAGCTTTCTTT
>-|TRBJ1-5|TRBV6-1|many
CASSPQPNSNQPQHF
TGTGCCAGCAGTCCCCAGCCCAATAGTAATCAGCCCCAGCATTTT